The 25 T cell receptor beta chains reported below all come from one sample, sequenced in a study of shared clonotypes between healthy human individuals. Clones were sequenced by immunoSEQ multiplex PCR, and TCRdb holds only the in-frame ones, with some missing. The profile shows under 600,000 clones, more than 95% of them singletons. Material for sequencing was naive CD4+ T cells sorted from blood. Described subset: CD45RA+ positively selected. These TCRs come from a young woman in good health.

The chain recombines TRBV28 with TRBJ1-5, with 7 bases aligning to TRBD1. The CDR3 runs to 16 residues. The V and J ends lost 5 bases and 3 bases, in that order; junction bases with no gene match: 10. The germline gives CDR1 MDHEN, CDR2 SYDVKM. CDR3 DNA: TGTGCCAGCAGTGCAAGGGGGCGAGGAGTCAATCAGCCCCAGCATTTT. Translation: CASSARGRGVNQPQHF.

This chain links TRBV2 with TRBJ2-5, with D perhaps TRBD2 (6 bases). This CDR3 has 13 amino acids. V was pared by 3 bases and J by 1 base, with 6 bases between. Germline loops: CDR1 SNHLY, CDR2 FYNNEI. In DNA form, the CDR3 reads TGTGCCAGCAGTGAGGGACTCCAAGAGACCCAGTACTTC. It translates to CASSEGLQETQYF.

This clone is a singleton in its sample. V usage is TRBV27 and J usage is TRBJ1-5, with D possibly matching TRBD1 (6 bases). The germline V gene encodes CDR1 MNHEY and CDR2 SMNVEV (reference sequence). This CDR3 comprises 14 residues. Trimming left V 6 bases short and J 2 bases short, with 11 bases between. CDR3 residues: CASRRQAGNQPQHF. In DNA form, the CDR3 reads TGTGCCAGCAGGCGACAGGCGGGCAATCAGCCCCAGCATTTT.

The CDR3 spells CAWRSGTTQETQYF. CDR3 sequence (DNA): TGTGCCTGGAGGTCCGGGACTACCCAAGAGACCCAGTACTTC. The chain couples TRBV30 to TRBJ2-5, with TRBD2 matching over 7 bases. With V trimmed by 3 bases and J by 1 base, 5 bases remained unmatched. There are 14 residues in the CDR3. Germline CDR1 GTSNPN, CDR2 SVGIG (reference sequence).

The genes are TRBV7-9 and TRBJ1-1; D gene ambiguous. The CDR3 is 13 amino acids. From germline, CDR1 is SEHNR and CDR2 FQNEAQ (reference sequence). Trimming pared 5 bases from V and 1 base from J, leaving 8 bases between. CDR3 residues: CASSIEENTEAFF. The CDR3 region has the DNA TGTGCCAGCAGCATAGAAGAGAACACTGAAGCTTTCTTT.

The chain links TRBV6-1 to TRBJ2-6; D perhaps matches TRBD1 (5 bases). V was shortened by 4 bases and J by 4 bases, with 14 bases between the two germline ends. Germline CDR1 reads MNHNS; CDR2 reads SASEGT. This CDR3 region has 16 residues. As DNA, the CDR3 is TGTGCCAGCAGTGGGGGTCAGGGCCGCGGGGCCAACGTCCTGACTTTC. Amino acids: CASSGGQGRGANVLTF.

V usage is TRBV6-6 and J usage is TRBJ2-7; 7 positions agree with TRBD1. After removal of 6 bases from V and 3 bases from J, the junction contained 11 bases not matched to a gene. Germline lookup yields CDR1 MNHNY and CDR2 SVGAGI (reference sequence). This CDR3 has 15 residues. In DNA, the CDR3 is TGTGCCAGCAGACCCCGACAGGGTAGGAACTACGAGCAGTACTTC. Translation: CASRPRQGRNYEQYF.

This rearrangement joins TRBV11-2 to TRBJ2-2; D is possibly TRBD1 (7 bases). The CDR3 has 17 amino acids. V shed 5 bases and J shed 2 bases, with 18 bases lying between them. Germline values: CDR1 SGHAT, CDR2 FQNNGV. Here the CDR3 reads CASSKGGGQSNTGELFF. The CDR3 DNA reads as TGTGCCAGCAGCAAAGGAGGGGGACAGAGTAACACCGGGGAGCTGTTTTTT.

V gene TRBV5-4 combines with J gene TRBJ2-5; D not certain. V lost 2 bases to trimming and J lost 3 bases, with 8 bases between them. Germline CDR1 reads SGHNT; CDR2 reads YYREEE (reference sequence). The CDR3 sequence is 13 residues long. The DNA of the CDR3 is TGTGCCAGCAGCTTCCTTGGAGAAGAGACCCAGTACTTC. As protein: CASSFLGEETQYF.

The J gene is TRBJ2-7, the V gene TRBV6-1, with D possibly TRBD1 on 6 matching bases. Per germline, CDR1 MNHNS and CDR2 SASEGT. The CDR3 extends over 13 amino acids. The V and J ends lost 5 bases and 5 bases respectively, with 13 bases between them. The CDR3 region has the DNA TGTGCCAGCAGTCCCTCAGGGGTTCACGAGCAGTACTTC. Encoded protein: CASSPSGVHEQYF.

CDR3 bases: TGCGCCAGCAGCTTCAGACTAGCGGGAGAGAATGAGCAGTTCTTC. It specifies CASSFRLAGENEQFF. J is TRBJ2-1 and V is TRBV5-1, with 12 bases aligning to TRBD2. This CDR3 has 15 amino acids. The ends lost 2 bases at V and 7 bases at J; junction bases unmatched: 4. Per germline, CDR1 SGHRS and CDR2 YFSETQ.

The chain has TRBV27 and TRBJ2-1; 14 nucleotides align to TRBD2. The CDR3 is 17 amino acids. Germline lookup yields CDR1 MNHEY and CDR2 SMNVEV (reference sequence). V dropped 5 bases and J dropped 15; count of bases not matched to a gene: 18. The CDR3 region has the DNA TGTGCCAGCAGTCTCGGCTACGCCGGGACTAGCGGGAGTGAGTTGTTCTTC. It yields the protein CASSLGYAGTSGSELFF.

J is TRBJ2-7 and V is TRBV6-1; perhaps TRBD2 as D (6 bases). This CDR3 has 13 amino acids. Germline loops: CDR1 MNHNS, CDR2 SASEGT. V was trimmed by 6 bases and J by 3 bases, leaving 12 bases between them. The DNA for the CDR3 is TGTGCCAGCAGAGTAGGACTACACTACGAGCAGTACTTC. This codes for CASRVGLHYEQYF.

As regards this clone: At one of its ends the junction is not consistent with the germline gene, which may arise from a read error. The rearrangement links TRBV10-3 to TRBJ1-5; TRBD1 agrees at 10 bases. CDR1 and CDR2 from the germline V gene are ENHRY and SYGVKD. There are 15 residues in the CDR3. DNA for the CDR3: TGTGCCATCGGTGAAGGGACAGGGGGCAATCAGCCCCAGCATTTT. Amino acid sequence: CAIGEGTGGNQPQHF.

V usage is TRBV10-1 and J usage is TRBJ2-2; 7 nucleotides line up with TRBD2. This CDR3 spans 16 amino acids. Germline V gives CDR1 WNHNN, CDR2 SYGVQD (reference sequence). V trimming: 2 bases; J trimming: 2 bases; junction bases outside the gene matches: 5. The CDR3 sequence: CASSEGTNINTGELFF. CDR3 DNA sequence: TGCGCCAGCAGTGAGGGGACTAACATTAACACCGGGGAGCTGTTTTTT.

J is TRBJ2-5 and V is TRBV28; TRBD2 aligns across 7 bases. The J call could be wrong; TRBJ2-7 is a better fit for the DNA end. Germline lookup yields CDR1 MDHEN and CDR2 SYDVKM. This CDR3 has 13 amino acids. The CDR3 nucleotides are TGTGCCAGCAGTTTAGGCGGGGAGGGCGAGCAGTACTTC. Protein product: CASSLGGEGEQYF.

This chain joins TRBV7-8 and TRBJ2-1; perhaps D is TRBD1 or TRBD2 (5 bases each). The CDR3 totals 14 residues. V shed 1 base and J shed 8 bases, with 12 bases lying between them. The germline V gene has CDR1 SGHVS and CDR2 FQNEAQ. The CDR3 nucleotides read TGTGCCAGCAGCTTAGAGGGGAGTACCGATGAGCAGTTCTTC. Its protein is CASSLEGSTDEQFF.

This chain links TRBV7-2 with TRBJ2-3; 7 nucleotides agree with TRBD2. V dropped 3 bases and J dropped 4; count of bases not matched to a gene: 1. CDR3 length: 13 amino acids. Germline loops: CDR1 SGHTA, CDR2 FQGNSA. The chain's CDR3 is CASSLGGADTQYF. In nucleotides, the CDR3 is TGTGCCAGCAGCTTGGGAGGGGCAGATACGCAGTATTTT. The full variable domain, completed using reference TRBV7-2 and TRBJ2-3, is GAGVSQSPSNKVTEKGKDVELRCDPISGHTALYWYRQSLGQGLEFLIYFQGNSAPDKSGLPSDRFSAERTGGSVSTLTIQRTQQEDSAVYLCASSLGGADTQYFGPGTRLTVL.

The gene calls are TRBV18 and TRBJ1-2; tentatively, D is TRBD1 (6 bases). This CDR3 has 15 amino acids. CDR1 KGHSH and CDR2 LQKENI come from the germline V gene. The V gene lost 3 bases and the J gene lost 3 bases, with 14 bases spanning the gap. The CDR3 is CASSPSPAGDYGYTF. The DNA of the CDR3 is TGTGCCAGCTCACCGAGCCCGGCAGGGGACTATGGCTACACCTTC.

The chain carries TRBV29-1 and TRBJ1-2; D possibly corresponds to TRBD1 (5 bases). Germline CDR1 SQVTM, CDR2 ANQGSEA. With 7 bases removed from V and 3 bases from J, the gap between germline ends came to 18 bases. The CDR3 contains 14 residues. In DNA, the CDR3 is TGCAGCGCCATCGGGACCTCAAAGGACTATGGCTACACCTTC. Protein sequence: CSAIGTSKDYGYTF.

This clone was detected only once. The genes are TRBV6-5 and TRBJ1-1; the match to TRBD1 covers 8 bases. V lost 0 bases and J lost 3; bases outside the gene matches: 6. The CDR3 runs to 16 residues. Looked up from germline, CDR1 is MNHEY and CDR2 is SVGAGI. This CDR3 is CASSYSQGVADTEAFF. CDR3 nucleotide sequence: TGTGCCAGCAGTTACTCACAGGGGGTAGCAGACACTGAAGCTTTCTTT.

This chain's CDR3 is CASRGGHRGTGELFF. The CDR3 bases are TGTGCCAGCAGAGGGGGACACCGGGGGACCGGGGAGCTGTTTTTT. This chain links TRBV6-4 with TRBJ2-2; possibly TRBD1 or TRBD2 for D (6 bases each). V was trimmed by 6 bases and J by 5 bases, leaving 16 bases between them. This CDR3 comprises 15 residues. Germline lookup yields CDR1 MRHNA and CDR2 SNTAGT.

In DNA, the CDR3 is TGTGCCAGCAGCTTGGTGTGGACTAGCGGGAGCCCTACAGATACGCAGTATTTT. Its protein is CASSLVWTSGSPTDTQYF. The rearrangement uses TRBV5-4 and TRBJ2-3, with 13 bases matching TRBD2. The CDR3 length is 18 residues. Germline values: CDR1 SGHNT, CDR2 YYREEE (reference sequence). The ends lost 0 bases at V and 3 bases at J; junction bases unmatched: 7.

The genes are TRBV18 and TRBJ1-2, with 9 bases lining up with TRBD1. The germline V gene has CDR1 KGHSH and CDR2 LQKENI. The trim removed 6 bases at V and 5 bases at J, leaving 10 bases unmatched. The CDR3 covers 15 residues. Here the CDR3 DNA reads TGTGCCAGCTCGGCTACTACAGGGGGCCCTTATGGCTACACCTTC. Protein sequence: CASSATTGGPYGYTF.

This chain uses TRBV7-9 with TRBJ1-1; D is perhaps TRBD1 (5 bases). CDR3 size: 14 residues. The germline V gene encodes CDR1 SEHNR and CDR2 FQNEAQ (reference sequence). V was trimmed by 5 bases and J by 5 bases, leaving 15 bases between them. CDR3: CASSQSRDGTEAFF. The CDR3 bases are TGTGCCAGCAGCCAAAGCCGGGACGGAACTGAAGCTTTCTTT. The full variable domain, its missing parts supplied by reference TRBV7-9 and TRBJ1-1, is DTGVSQNPRHKITKRGQNVTFRCDPISEHNRLYWYRQTLGQGPEFLTYFQNEAQLEKSRLLSDRFSAERPKGSFSTLEIQRTEQGDSAMYLCASSQSRDGTEAFFGQGTRLTVV.